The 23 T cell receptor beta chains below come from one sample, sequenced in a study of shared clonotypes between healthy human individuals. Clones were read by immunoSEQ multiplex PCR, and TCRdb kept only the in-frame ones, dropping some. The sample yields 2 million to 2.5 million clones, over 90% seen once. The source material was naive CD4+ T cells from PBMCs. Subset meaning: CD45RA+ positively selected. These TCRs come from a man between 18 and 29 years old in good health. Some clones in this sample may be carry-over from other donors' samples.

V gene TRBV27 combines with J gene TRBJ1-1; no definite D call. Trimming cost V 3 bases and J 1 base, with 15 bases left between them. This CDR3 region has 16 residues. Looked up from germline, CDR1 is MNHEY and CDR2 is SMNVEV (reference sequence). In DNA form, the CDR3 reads TGTGCCAGCAGTTTTAAGTGGGCACATAGGAACACTGAAGCTTTCTTT. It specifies CASSFKWAHRNTEAFF.

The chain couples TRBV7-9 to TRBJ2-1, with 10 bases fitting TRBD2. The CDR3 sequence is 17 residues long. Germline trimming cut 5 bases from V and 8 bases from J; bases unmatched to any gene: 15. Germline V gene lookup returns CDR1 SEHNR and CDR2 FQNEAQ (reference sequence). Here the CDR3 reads CASSRVLDLAGVHEQFF. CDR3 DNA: TGTGCCAGCAGCAGGGTTTTAGATCTAGCGGGAGTCCATGAGCAGTTCTTC.

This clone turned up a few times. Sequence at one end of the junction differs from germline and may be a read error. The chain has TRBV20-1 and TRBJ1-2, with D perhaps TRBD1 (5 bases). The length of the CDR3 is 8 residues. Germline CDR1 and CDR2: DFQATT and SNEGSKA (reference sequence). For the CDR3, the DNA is TGCAGTGCTAGGGGGGAGCGCTTC. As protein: CSARGERF.

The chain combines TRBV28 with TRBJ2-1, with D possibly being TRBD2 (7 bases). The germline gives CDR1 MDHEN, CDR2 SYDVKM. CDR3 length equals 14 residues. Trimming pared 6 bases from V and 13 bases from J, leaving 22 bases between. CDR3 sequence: CASRSGRNGGTQFF. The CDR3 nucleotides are TGTGCCAGCAGATCGGGGCGCAACGGGGGGACACAGTTCTTC.

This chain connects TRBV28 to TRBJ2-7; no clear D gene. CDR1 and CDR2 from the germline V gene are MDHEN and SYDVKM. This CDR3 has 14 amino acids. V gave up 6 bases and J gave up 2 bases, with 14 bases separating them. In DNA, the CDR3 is TGTGCCAGCAGACAAGCCGGGTCTACCTACGAGCAGTACTTC. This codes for CASRQAGSTYEQYF.

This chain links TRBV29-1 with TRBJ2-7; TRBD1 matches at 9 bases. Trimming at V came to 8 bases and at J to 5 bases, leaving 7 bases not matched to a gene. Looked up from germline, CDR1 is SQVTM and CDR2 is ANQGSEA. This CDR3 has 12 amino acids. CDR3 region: CSSRDRDHEQYF. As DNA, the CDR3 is TGCAGCTCCCGGGACAGGGACCACGAGCAGTACTTC.

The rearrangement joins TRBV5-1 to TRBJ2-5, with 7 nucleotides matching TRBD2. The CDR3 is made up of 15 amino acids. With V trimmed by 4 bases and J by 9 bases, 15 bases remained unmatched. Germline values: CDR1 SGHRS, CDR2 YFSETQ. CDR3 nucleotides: TGCGCCAGCAGCAATCCTAGCGGATCCGGGCGGGCCCAGTACTTC. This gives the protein CASSNPSGSGRAQYF. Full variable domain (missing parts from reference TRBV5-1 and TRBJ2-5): KAGVTQTPRYLIKTRGQQVTLSCSPISGHRSVSWYQQTPGQGLQFLFEYFSETQRNKGNFPGRFSGRQFSNSRSEMNVSTLELGDSALYLCASSNPSGSGRAQYFGPGTRLLVL.

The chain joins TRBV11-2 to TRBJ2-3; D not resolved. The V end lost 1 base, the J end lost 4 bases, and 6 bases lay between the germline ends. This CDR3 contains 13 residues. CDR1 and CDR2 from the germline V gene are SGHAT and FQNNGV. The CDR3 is CASSLAGPDTQYF. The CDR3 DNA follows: TGTGCCAGCAGCTTAGCTGGGCCAGATACGCAGTATTTT.

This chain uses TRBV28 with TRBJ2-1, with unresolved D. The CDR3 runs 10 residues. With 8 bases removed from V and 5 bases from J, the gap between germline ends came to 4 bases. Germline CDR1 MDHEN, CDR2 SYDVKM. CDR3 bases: TGTGCCAGCGGGAACAATGAGCAGTTCTTC. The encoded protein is CASGNNEQFF.

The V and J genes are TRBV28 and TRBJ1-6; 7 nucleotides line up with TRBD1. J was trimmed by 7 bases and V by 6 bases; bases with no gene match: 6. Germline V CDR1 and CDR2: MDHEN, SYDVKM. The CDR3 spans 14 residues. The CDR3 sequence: CASRMGQSNSPLHF. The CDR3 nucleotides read TGTGCCAGCAGAATGGGACAGTCGAATTCACCCCTCCACTTT. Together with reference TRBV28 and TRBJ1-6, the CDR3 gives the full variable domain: DVKVTQSSRYLVKRTGEKVFLECVQDMDHENMFWYRQDPGLGLRLIYFSYDVKMKEKGDIPEGYSVSREKKERFSLILESASTNQTSMYLCASRMGQSNSPLHFGNGTRLTVT.

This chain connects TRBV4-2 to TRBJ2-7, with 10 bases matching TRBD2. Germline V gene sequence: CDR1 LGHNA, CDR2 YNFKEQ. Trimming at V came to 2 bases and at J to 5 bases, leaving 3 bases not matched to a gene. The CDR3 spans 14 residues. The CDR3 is CASSQPLAGDEQYF. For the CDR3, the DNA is TGTGCCAGCAGCCAACCGCTAGCGGGAGACGAGCAGTACTTC.

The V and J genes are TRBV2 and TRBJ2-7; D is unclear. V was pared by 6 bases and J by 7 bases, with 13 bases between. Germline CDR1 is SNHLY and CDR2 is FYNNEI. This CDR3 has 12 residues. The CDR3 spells CASSDRTGEQYF. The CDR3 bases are TGTGCCAGCAGCGACCGGACGGGTGAGCAGTACTTC.

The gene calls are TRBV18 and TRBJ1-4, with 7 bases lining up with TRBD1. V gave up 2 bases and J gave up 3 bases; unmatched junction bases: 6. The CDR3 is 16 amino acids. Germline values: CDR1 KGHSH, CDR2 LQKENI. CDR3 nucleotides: TGTGCCAGCTCACCAGAGGGGGCGCTGGCTAATGAAAAACTGTTTTTT. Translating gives CASSPEGALANEKLFF.

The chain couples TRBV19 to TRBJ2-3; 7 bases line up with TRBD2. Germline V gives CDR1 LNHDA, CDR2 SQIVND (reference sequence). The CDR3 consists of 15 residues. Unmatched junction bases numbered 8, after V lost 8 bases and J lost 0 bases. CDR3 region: CASSGRGRSTDTQYF. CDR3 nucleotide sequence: TGTGCCAGTTCTGGGAGGGGAAGGAGCACAGATACGCAGTATTTT.

DNA for the CDR3: TGCGCCAGCAGCCTCCTGGGACTAGCGGGTTACGAGCAGTACTTC. Translation gives CASSLLGLAGYEQYF. The rearrangement uses TRBV4-1 and TRBJ2-7; 12 bases line up with TRBD2. CDR1 is MGHRA and CDR2 is YSYEKL in the germline V gene. V shed 4 bases, J shed 4 bases, and the junction held 5 bases outside the gene matches. This CDR3 has 15 residues.

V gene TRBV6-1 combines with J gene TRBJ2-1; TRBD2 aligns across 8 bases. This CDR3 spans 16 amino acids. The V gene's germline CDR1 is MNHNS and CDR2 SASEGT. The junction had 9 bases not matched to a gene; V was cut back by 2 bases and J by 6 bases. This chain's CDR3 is CASSEFPGLATNEQFF. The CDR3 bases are TGTGCCAGCAGTGAATTTCCCGGACTAGCCACCAATGAGCAGTTCTTC.

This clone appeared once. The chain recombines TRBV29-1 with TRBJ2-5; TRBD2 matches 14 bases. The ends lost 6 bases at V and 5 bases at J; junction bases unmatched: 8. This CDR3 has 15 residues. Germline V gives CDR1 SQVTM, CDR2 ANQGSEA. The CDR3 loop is CSVAGTSGSPETQYF. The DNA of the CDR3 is TGCAGCGTAGCCGGGACTAGCGGGAGCCCGGAGACCCAGTACTTC.

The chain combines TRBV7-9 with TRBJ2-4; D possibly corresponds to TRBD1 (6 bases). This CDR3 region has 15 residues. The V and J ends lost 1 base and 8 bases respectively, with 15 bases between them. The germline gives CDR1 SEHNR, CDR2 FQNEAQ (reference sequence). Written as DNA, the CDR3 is TGTGCCAGCAGCTTAGTTCAGGGGCGAGGGGACATTCAGTACTTC. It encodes CASSLVQGRGDIQYF.

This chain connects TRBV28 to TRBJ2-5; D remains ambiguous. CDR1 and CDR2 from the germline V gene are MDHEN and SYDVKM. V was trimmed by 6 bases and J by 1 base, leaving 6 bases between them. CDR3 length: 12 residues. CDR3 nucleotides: TGTGCCAGCAGGCGCAGCCAAGAGACCCAGTACTTC. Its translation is CASRRSQETQYF.

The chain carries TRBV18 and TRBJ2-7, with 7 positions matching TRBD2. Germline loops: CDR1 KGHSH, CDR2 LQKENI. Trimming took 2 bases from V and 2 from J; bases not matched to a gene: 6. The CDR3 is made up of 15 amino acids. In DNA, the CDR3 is TGTGCCAGCTCACCATTCGCGGGAGTTACCTACGAGCAGTACTTC. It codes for CASSPFAGVTYEQYF.

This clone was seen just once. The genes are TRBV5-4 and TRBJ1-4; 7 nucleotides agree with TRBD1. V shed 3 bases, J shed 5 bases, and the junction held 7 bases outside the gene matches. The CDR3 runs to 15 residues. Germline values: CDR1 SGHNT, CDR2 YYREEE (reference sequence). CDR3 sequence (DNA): TGTGCCAGCAGCTCTCGGGACAGCAAAAATGAAAAACTGTTTTTT. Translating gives CASSSRDSKNEKLFF. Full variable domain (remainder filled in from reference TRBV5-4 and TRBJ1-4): ETGVTQSPTHLIKTRGQQVTLRCSSQSGHNTVSWYQQALGQGPQFIFQYYREEENGRGNFPPRFSGLQFPNYSSELNVNALELDDSALYLCASSSRDSKNEKLFFGSGTQLSVL.

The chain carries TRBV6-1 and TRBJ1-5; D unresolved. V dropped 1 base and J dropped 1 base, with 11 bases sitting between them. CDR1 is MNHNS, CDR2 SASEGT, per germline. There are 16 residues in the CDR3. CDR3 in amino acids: CASSEVGPLSNQPQHF. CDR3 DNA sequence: TGTGCCAGCAGTGAAGTCGGACCCTTGAGCAATCAGCCCCAGCATTTT.

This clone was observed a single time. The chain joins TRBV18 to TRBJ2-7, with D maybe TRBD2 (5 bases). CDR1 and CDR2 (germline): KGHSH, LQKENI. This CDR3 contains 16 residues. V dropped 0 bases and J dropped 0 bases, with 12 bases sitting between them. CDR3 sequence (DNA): TGTGCCAGCTCACCACCGAATGCTGGGAGCTCCTACGAGCAGTACTTC. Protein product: CASSPPNAGSSYEQYF.